Listed here are 10 T cell receptor beta chains from one sample, sequenced in a study of blood T cell repertoires in COVID-19 (dated by TCRdb to 2018 to 2021). To prepare the library, the immunoSEQ multiplex PCR assay was applied. What TCRdb holds here is the immuneACCESS table cut down to in-frame rearrangements. Part of the clones is not present; checked against another copy, under half of the missing clones reflect an unresolved V gene, and the others are unexplained. Across this sample there are hundreds of thousands of clones, with 85% to 90% seen only once. The top ten constitute roughly 8.3% of the sample. The sample comprised peripheral blood. These receptors all come from a woman in her fifties or sixties with COVID-19, enrolled during active disease.

This clone has ten or more counts. The J gene is TRBJ1-3, the V gene TRBV19, with D unresolved. The V gene lost 4 bases and the J gene lost 3 bases, with 10 bases spanning the gap. The CDR3 is 14 residues long. In germline, CDR1 is LNHDA, CDR2 SQIVND (reference sequence). CDR3 in DNA: TGTGCCAGTAGTAAGATCGGTGATGGAAACACCATATATTTT. Residues: CASSKIGDGNTIYF.

The chain has TRBV28 and TRBJ2-1, with 7 bases fitting TRBD1. CDR3 length: 15 amino acids. The germline CDR1 and CDR2 sequences are MDHEN and SYDVKM. Trimming at V came to 10 bases and at J to 7 bases, leaving 16 bases not matched to a gene. In DNA form, the CDR3 reads TGTGCCAACTCCCCGCACCGGGACAGCCGAAATGAGCAGTTCTTC. Translation gives CANSPHRDSRNEQFF.

The CDR3 DNA reads TGTGCCAGCAATCCCCTCGGGAAAACCGGGGAGCTGTTTTTT. This encodes CASNPLGKTGELFF. The chain links TRBV2 to TRBJ2-2; possibly TRBD2 for D (5 bases). The V gene's germline CDR1 is SNHLY and CDR2 FYNNEI. The CDR3 sequence is 14 residues long. Deletions cut 7 bases from V and 5 bases from J, with 14 bases between.

This clone was seen a few times. The chain links TRBV5-1 to TRBJ1-2; D uncertain. The germline CDR1 and CDR2 sequences are SGHRS and YFSETQ. The CDR3 is 14 amino acids. Trimming stripped 3 bases from V and 2 bases from J, with 11 bases between. CDR3 loop: CASSSPSSNYGYTF. The DNA for the CDR3 is TGCGCCAGCAGCTCACCGAGCTCAAACTATGGCTACACCTTC.

The chain is built from TRBV12-2 and TRBJ2-7; the table calls TRBD1, which could not be checked here. TRBV12-2 is a pseudogene segment. The CDR3 extends over 19 amino acids. CDR3 protein: CASRFLPGQGRGGVGEQYF. The CDR3 region has the DNA TGTGCAAGTCGCTTCCTTCCGGGACAGGGAAGGGGAGGTGTGGGGGAGCAGTACTTC.

The rearrangement links TRBV4-1 to TRBJ1-1; 7 nucleotides align to TRBD1. From germline, CDR1 is MGHRA and CDR2 YSYEKL. The J segment lost 10 bases and the V segment lost 1 base, leaving 0 bases of the junction unmatched. The CDR3 covers 11 residues. CDR3 nucleotides: TGCGCCAGCAGCCAAGCAGGGGGAGCTTTCTTT. Translating gives CASSQAGGAFF.

J is TRBJ1-4 and V is TRBV6-6; tentatively, D is TRBD1 (6 bases). Deletions cut 5 bases from V and 0 bases from J, with 10 bases between. Germline CDR1 MNHNY, CDR2 SVGAGI (reference sequence). CDR3 length: 15 amino acids. The CDR3: CASSTGSATNEKLFF. CDR3 nucleotides: TGTGCCAGCAGTACAGGGAGTGCAACTAATGAAAAACTGTTTTTT.

V and J are TRBV19 and TRBJ1-6; a weak D match, TRBD1 (6 bases). This CDR3 is 23 amino acids long. V shed 3 bases and J shed 5 bases, with 35 bases lying between them. Germline CDR1 is LNHDA and CDR2 is SQIVND (reference sequence). The CDR3: CASSIRAYDGGSPEGKNNSPLHF. CDR3 DNA sequence: TGTGCCAGTAGTATCAGGGCCTACGATGGGGGCTCACCCGAGGGCAAAAATAATTCACCCCTCCACTTT. Full variable domain (rest looked up from reference TRBV19 and TRBJ1-6): DGGITQSPKYLFRKEGQNVTLSCEQNLNHDAMYWYRQDPGQGLRLIYYSQIVNDFQKGDIAEGYSVSREKKESFPLTVTSAQKNPTAFYLCASSIRAYDGGSPEGKNNSPLHFGNGTRLTVT.

This chain uses TRBV3-1 (or the pseudogene TRBV3-2) with TRBJ2-7; TRBD1 aligns across 10 bases. Germline CDR1 reads LGHDT; CDR2 reads YNNKEL (reference sequence). The CDR3 sequence is 14 residues long. Losses at the gene ends were 5 bases for V and 4 bases for J; bases not matched to a gene: 5. The CDR3 coding sequence is TGTGCCAGCAGCGGCCGGACAGGGGGTTACGAGCAGTACTTC. Translating gives CASSGRTGGYEQYF.

V gene TRBV30 combines with J gene TRBJ2-2; weak D call: TRBD2 (7 bases). CDR1 and CDR2 (germline): GTSNPN, SVGIG (reference sequence). Trimming removed 8 bases at V and 5 bases at J, with 18 bases between. The length of the CDR3 is 14 residues. The chain's CDR3 is CAGWGGAGTGELFF. In nucleotides, the CDR3 is TGTGCCGGGTGGGGGGGGGCTGGAACCGGGGAGCTGTTTTTT.